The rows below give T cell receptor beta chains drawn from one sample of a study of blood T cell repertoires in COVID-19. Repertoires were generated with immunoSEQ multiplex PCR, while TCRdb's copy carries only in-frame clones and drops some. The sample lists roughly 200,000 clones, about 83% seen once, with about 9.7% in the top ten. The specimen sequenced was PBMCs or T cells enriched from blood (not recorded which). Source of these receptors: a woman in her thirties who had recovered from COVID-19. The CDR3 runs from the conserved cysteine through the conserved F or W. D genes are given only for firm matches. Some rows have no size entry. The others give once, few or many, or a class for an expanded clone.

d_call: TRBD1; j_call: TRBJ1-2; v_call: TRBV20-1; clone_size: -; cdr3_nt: TGCAGTGCCACAGGGGGTGGCTACACCTTC; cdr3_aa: CSATGGGYTF
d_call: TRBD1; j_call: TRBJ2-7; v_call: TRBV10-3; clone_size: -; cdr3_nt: TGTGCCATCAGTCGGGACAGGTTTAACGAGCAGTACTTC; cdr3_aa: CAISRDRFNEQYF
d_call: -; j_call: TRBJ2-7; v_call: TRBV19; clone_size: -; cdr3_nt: TGTGCCAGTAGTACCCTCGAGGGCAGCTACGAGCAGTACTTC; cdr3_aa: CASSTLEGSYEQYF
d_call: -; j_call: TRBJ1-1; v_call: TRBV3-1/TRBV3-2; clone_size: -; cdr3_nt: TGTGCCAGCAGCCCTACAGGGTTAGCAGAGGGGAACACTGAAGCTTTCTTT; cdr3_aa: CASSPTGLAEGNTEAFF
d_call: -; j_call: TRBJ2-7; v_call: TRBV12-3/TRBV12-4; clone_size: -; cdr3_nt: TGTGCCAGCAGTTTTGGCAGGTCCTACGAGCAGTACTTC; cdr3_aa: CASSFGRSYEQYF
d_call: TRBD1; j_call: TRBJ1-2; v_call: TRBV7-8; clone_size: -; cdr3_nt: TGTGCCAGCAGCTTAGGCCGGGACAGGAGAAACTATGGCTACACCTTC; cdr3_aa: CASSLGRDRRNYGYTF
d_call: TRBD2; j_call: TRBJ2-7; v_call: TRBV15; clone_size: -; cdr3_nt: TGTGCCACCAGCAGAGTGGGACTAGCGGGAAGAAACTACGAGCAGTACTTC; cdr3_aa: CATSRVGLAGRNYEQYF
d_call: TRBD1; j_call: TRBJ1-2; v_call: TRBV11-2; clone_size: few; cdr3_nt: TGTGCCAGCAGCCCCATAGGTGGACAGGGGATCGGCTACACCTTC; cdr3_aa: CASSPIGGQGIGYTF
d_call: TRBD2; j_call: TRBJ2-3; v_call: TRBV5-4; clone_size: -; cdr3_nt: TGTGCCAGCAGCTTGGGGACTAGCCTTAGTACGCAGTATTTT; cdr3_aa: CASSLGTSLSTQYF
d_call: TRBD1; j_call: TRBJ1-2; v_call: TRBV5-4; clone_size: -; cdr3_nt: TGTGCCAGCAGCCCTGAGACAGGGCCACCTAACTATGGCTACACCTTC; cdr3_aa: CASSPETGPPNYGYTF
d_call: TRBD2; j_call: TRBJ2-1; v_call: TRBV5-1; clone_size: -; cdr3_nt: TGCGCCAGCAGCTCGGGACTAGCGGGAGCCTATGAGCAGTTCTTC; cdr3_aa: CASSSGLAGAYEQFF
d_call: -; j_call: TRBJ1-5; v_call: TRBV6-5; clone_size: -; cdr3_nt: TGTGCCGGCCGAGGGGGAGCGGGCAATCAGCCCCAGCATTTT; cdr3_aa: CAGRGGAGNQPQHF
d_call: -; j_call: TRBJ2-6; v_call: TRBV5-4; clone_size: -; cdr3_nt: TGTGCCAGCAGCAAACCGAGGGGGGGTTCTGGGGCCAACGTCCTGACTTTC; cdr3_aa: CASSKPRGGSGANVLTF
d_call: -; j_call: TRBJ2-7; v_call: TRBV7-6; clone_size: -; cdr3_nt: TGTGCCAGCAGCTTGGAGAGGCTGCAATCGGGCTACGAGCAGTACTTC; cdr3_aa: CASSLERLQSGYEQYF
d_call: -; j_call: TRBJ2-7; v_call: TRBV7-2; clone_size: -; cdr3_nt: TGTGCCAGCAGCCCGAGACAGGACTCCTACGAGCAGTACTTC; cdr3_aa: CASSPRQDSYEQYF
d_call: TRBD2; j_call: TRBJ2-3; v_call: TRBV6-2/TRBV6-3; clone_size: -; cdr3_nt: TGTGCCAGCAGTTCTTTAGCGGGAGGGCCTACAGATACGCAGTATTTT; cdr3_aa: CASSSLAGGPTDTQYF
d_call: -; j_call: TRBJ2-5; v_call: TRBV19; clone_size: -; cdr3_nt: TGTGCCAGTAGTCACGGAGGGACCCAGTACTTC; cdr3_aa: CASSHGGTQYF
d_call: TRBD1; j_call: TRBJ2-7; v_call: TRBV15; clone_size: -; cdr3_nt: TGTGCCACCAGCAGAGATTTTTCCGGGACAGGGAGCGAGCAGTACTTC; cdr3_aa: CATSRDFSGTGSEQYF